This TCR beta chain was recovered during a study of T cell changes during pregnancy in multiple sclerosis. Germline V gene lookup returns CDR1 SGHTA and CDR2 FQGNSA. The germline V and J ends were trimmed by 6 bases and 6 bases, with 14 bases remaining between them. The CDR3 loop spans 13 amino acids. This clone was observed a single time. The protocol was immunoSEQ multiplex PCR, while the TCRdb copy is restricted to in-frame clones and leaves out a portion. The repertoire holds 40,000 to 55,000 clones, with more than 80% as singletons. This sequence originates from a female donor with multiple sclerosis, enrolled in a pregnancy study. Specimen: CD4+ T cells from peripheral blood mononuclear cells, collected before pregnancy. V gene TRBV7-2 combines with J gene TRBJ1-2; D remains unclear. The chain's CDR3 is CASSYRSLDGYTF. The DNA of the CDR3 is TGTGCCAGCAGTTACCGCAGTTTGGATGGCTACACCTTC.